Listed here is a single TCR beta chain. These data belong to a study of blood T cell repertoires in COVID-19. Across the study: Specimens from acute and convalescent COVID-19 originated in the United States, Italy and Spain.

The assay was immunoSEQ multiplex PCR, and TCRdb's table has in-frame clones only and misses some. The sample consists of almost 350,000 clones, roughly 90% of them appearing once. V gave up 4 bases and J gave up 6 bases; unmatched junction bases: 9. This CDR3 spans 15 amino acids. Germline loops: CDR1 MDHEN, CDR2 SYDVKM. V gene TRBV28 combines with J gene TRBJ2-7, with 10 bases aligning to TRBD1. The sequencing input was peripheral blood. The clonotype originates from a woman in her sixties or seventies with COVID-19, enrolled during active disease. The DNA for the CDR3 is TGTGCCAGCAGTTCCTCCGGGACAGGGGTCGTCGAGCAGTACTTC. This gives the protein CASSSSGTGVVEQYF.